A selection of T cell receptor beta chains follows, all from one sample in a study of T cells after yellow fever vaccination. One entry per CDR3 protein results from TCRdb running MiXCR on the 5' RACE reads. Of approximately 550,000 distinct CDR3 sequences listed, about 19% were seen once; the top ten hold 14%. The material was PBMCs, obtained 15 days after the yellow fever booster vaccination. The receptor source for this set is a man aged 25-40 years who received the YFV17D yellow fever vaccine. The CDR3 runs from the conserved cysteine through the conserved F or W. The D gene is left open where the match is weak. Part of the rows lack a size; the others show once, few, many or a class for expanded clones.

17 few TRBJ1-5 TRBV7-2 - TGTGCCAGCAGCTTAGGAGGACAGCCATATAGCAATCAGCCCCAGCATTTT CASSLGGQPYSNQPQHF
12 few TRBJ2-2 TRBV29-1 - TGCAGCGTCCTAAGGGGGGACGGGGAGCTGTTTTTT CSVLRGDGELFF
16 - TRBJ2-1 TRBV30 TRBD2 TGTGCCTGGAAAACCGGGACTAGCGGAGCCTACAATGAGCAGTTCTTC CAWKTGTSGAYNEQFF
14 - TRBJ1-6 TRBV7-9 - TGTGCCAGCAGCCTACACTCGCGAGATTCACCCCTCCACTTT CASSLHSRDSPLHF
14 few TRBJ2-7 TRBV20-1 TRBD2 TGCAGTGCTAGAGGGCTAGCGGTAACCTACGAGCAGTACTTC CSARGLAVTYEQYF
14 - TRBJ1-4 TRBV7-9 - TGTGCCAGCAGCTTAGAGGGAGGAAGAGAAAAACTGTTTTTT CASSLEGGREKLFF
15 few TRBJ2-5 TRBV20-1 - TGCAGTGCTAGAGATGGTCGCGGAGGCTCAGAGACCCAGTACTTC CSARDGRGGSETQYF
15 few TRBJ2-7 TRBV20-1 TRBD1 TGCAGTGCCCCCCCGGGACAGGGGATCCCCTACGAGCAGTACTTC CSAPPGQGIPYEQYF
14 - TRBJ1-3 TRBV15 - TGTGCCACCAGCAGATTCCCCCCTGGAAACACCATATATTTT CATSRFPPGNTIYF
16 - TRBJ2-2 TRBV12-3/TRBV12-4 TRBD2 TGTGCCAGCAATTCGGGACTAGCGGGACGTACCGGGGAGCTGTTTTTT CASNSGLAGRTGELFF
16 - TRBJ2-3 TRBV28 TRBD2 TGTGCCAGCAGTTTATCAGGAACTAGCGGGAGTTATACGCAGTATTTT CASSLSGTSGSYTQYF
13 - TRBJ1-1 TRBV27 - TGTGCCAGTCAGGGCTGGGAGAACACTGAAGCTTTCTTT CASQGWENTEAFF
14 - TRBJ2-2 TRBV29-1 TRBD2 TGCAGCGTTTCGTTTGCGGGAGACACCGGGGAGCTGTTTTTT CSVSFAGDTGELFF
13 few TRBJ1-1 TRBV20-1 TRBD1 TGCAGTGCTAGTTTGGACAGGGAAACTGAAGCTTTCTTT CSASLDRETEAFF
15 few TRBJ2-1 TRBV9 TRBD2 TGTGCCAGCAGCGTCATCAGCGGGGCAGACAATGAGCAGTTCTTC CASSVISGADNEQFF
17 - TRBJ2-2 TRBV5-5 TRBD1 TGTGCCAGCAGCTGGGGACAGGGGAACTCGAACACCGGGGAGCTGTTTTTT CASSWGQGNSNTGELFF
15 once TRBJ2-3 TRBV7-2 TRBD2 TGTGCCAGCAGCAAAGGGACTAGCTTGGCAGATACGCAGTATTTT CASSKGTSLADTQYF
12 few TRBJ2-1 TRBV6-2/TRBV6-3 TRBD2 TGTGCCAGCAGTCCTAGCGGCGGGAAGCAGTTCTTC CASSPSGGKQFF
14 - TRBJ1-1 TRBV7-2 - TGTGCCAGCAGCTTATCGGCCGGACGCGTTCAAGCTTTCTTT CASSLSAGRVQAFF
17 - TRBJ2-3 TRBV24-1 TRBD2 TGTGCCACCAGTGATCCCGAAGGGCGGGAGAACACAGATACGCAGTATTTT CATSDPEGRENTDTQYF
13 - TRBJ2-7 TRBV20-1 TRBD2 TGCAGTGCTAGATACGGGAGGTTGGCCGAGCAGTACTTC CSARYGRLAEQYF
16 - TRBJ2-2 TRBV5-4 - TGTGCCAGCAGCTTGCGCGCGGCTTTGAACACCGGGGAGCTGTTTTTT CASSLRAALNTGELFF
14 - TRBJ2-2 TRBV7-9 TRBD2 TGTGCCAGCCATCTAGCGGGGGGCACCGGGGAGCTGTTTTTT CASHLAGGTGELFF
12 - TRBJ2-7 TRBV20-1 - TGCAGTGCTAGTTCAGCAGCCTACGAGCAGTACTTC CSASSAAYEQYF
14 - TRBJ2-1 TRBV6-2/TRBV6-3 TRBD1 TGTGCCAGCAGCCCCGACAGGGGGTTCAATGAGCAGTTCTTC CASSPDRGFNEQFF
13 few TRBJ2-5 TRBV18 - TGTGCCAGCCTGCGGCGGAGGGAAGAGACCCAGTACTTC CASLRRREETQYF
12 - TRBJ2-3 TRBV7-8 - TGTGCCAGCAGCTTAGACAGGGTAGTAGTGAATTTT CASSLDRVVVNF
16 few TRBJ2-2 TRBV12-3/TRBV12-4 - TGTGCCAGCAGTGGGCGACTAGTAAAGAACACCGGGGAGCTGTTTTTT CASSGRLVKNTGELFF
15 few TRBJ1-4 TRBV19 - TGTGCCAGTACCACGAGGCGGGCGTATAATGAAAAACTGTTTTTT CASTTRRAYNEKLFF
15 - TRBJ2-3 TRBV6-5 TRBD1 TGTGCCAGCAGTTTTCGGCCAGGGGGTGGTGATACGCAGTATTTT CASSFRPGGGDTQYF
15 - TRBJ1-2 TRBV9 - TGTGCCAGCAGCGGAAATCTCGGGGCAATCCATGGCTACACCTTC CASSGNLGAIHGYTF
16 - TRBJ2-1 TRBV24-1 - TGTGCCACCAGTGATTCAGGCGGTCGGGGTTACAATGAGCAGTTCTTC CATSDSGGRGYNEQFF
14 few TRBJ2-2 TRBV28 TRBD2 TGTGCCAGCAGTCAGGCGGGAGGTTTCGGGGAGCTGTTTTTT CASSQAGGFGELFF
14 - TRBJ2-5 TRBV20-1 TRBD2 TGCAGTGCTAGAGGGGGGGGAATACAAGAGACCCAGTACTTC CSARGGGIQETQYF
14 - TRBJ2-7 TRBV4-3 - TGCGCCAGCAGCCAAGTAATGGGGTCCTACGAGCAGTACTTC CASSQVMGSYEQYF
16 - TRBJ2-2 TRBV7-9 - TGTCCCAGCAGCCGAGACAGAGCAGCGAACACCGGGGAGCTGTTTTTT CPSSRDRAANTGELFF
17 - TRBJ1-6 TRBV28 - TGTGCCAGCAGTGTCGGGGGCCTGAGCTCCTATAATTCACCCCTCCACTTT CASSVGGLSSYNSPLHF
12 few TRBJ2-7 TRBV20-1 - TGCAGTGCTAGACGGGGGCTCGACGAGCAGTACTTC CSARRGLDEQYF
14 - TRBJ2-1 TRBV7-2 - TGTGCCAACAGCAAAAAGGCTCGGGCCGGTGAGCAGTTCTTC CANSKKARAGEQFF
14 - TRBJ2-7 TRBV20-1 - TGCAGTGCTAGAGACGGGGCTAGCGCCTACGAGCAGTACTTC CSARDGASAYEQYF
16 - TRBJ2-1 TRBV6-4 - TGTGCCAGCAGTGAATCCCGACTTAGCCCCTACAATGAGCAGTTCTTC CASSESRLSPYNEQFF